Sequencing of this T cell receptor (beta chain) was carried out in a study of cytomegalovirus exposure and HLA in healthy donors. The CDR3 contains 13 residues. J lost 6 bases, V lost 6 bases, and 6 bases had no gene match. The V gene's germline CDR1 is LGHNA and CDR2 YNFKEQ. The PCR used 60 Vbeta and 13 Jbeta primers. TCRdb's copy holds only in-frame clones and misses some; the assay was immunoSEQ multiplex PCR. The data hold 110,000 or so clones, with 80% to 85% observed a single time. The receptor's source is a man aged 25-45 years in good health and CMV-seropositive. The sample was PBMCs. The J gene is TRBJ1-2, the V gene TRBV4-2; TRBD1 agrees at 8 bases. The CDR3: CASSPQQGDGYTF. The CDR3 nucleotides read TGTGCCAGCAGTCCTCAACAGGGGGATGGCTACACCTTC.